This T cell receptor (beta chain) was profiled in a study of blood T cell repertoires in COVID-19 (dated by TCRdb to the early 2020s). Notes on the research overall: Samples from collaborators originated in the United States, Italy and Spain and spanned both the acute and convalescent phases of COVID-19. Nearly every sample came with metadata listing a de-identified subject ID, COVID-19 status, age in years and sex. The samples were drawn from two sources: the first 160 participants of the ongoing ImmuneRACE study, and fewer than 1,500 subjects contributed by 6 global collaborators. The material from the prospective study consisted of cDNA or gDNA derived from T cells, B-cell-depleted T cells, or PBMCs. Where available, HLA class I and class II types were taken from metadata supplied by the sample provider and were not determined by assay-based typing. A freely available public database, intended as a resource for researchers studying the immune response to SARS-CoV-2, is where the repertoires were released. The dataset comprised deeply sampled blood TCRbeta repertoires from subjects exposed to, actively infected with, or recovered from COVID-19. Findings and caveats that apply to the study as a whole: Clinical and demographic metadata were provided uncurated, with the amount varying by source and participant.

Enrolling through a virtual design, the prospective study's participants ranged in age from roughly 18 to 95 years and lived across some 23 United States geographic areas. Cohort assignment in the prospective study relied on participant-reported clinical history from a screening survey and a study questionnaire. For ImmuneRACE Cohort 3, a participant was defined as recovered based on two consecutive negative NP/OP PCR tests, clearance by a healthcare professional, or resolution of symptoms. In the prospective study, whole blood, serum and a nasopharyngeal or oropharyngeal swab were collected from each participant by mobile phlebotomists. Additional blood draws and questionnaires over an approximately 2-month period could optionally be provided by prospective study participants. Blood samples from the prospective study were shipped frozen or at room temperature prior to DNA extraction. V has 5 bases trimmed and J has 0 bases trimmed; junction bases matching no gene number 7. From the cysteine through the phenylalanine, the CDR3 covers 16 amino acids. The retained sequence is limited to the CDR3, 48 bases, with the frame set at the first base. Looking up the germline V gene yields CDR1 SGHVS and CDR2 FQNEAQ.

The immunoSEQ Assay, a bias-controlled multiplex PCR, was used to amplify TCRbeta CDR3 regions from genomic DNA. Per the original workflow: The number of nucleated cells in each sample was estimated by amplification of reference gene primers within the assay. To quantify the absolute abundance of each unique TCRbeta CDR3 rearrangement, sequence reads were collapsed and filtered. Productive Simpson clonality was computed per sample as the square root of Simpson's diversity index over productive rearrangements. TCRdb retrieved this table from immuneACCESS and kept in-frame rearrangements only. Not all clones are present; in checked studies, unresolved V genes account for under half, and no reason is known for the remainder. V and J calls and clone size are those listed in that table; D and trimming were worked out from the DNA. In this sample the table shows 300,000 to 450,000 clones, roughly 87% of which occur a single time. Of the sample, 0.9% to 1.2% falls within the top ten clones.

Remarks on this clone: There is no known antigen for this receptor. The record has no base qualities; no much larger clone is one base away.

This sequence originates from a woman in her 30s who had recovered from COVID-19. Sequences were obtained from PBMCs or T cells enriched from blood (not recorded which). This chain is built from TRBV7-8 and TRBJ2-1; TRBD2 agrees with 7 junctional bases. The CDR3 sequence is CASSPRGGRSYNEQFF. The DNA reads as follows: TGTGCCAGCAGCCCGCGGGGAGGGCGCTCCTACAATGAGCAGTTCTTC. When the CDR3 is completed using the reference TRBV7-8 and TRBJ2-1 genes on either side, the full variable domain is GAGVSQSPRYKVAKRGQDVALRCDPISGHVSLFWYQQALGQGPEFLTYFQNEAQLDKSGLPSDRFFAERPEGSVSTLKIQRTQQEDSAVYLCASSPRGGRSYNEQFFGPGTRLTVL.